The 20 T cell receptor beta chains below all came from one sample that was sequenced in a study of shared clonotypes between healthy human individuals. Assay: immunoSEQ multiplex PCR; the TCRdb copy retains only in-frame clones and omits some. Of over a million clones in the sample, roughly 97% were seen once. The specimen was naive CD4+ T cells sorted from blood. Sample subset: CD45RA+ positively selected. The receptor source for this set is a man aged 25-45 years in good health.

This clone was counted a single time. The chain recombines TRBV15 with TRBJ2-7, with TRBD1 matching over 7 bases. CDR1 is LNHNV and CDR2 is YYDKDF in the germline V gene (reference sequence). The CDR3 has 15 amino acids. V lost 5 bases to trimming and J lost 0 bases; unmatched junction nucleotides: 7. In nucleotides, the CDR3 is TGTGCCACCAGCGCCAAGACAGGGTTCTCCTACGAGCAGTACTTC. Encoded protein: CATSAKTGFSYEQYF.

The gene calls are TRBV6-1 and TRBJ2-5, with 11 bases matching TRBD2. This CDR3 region has 15 residues. Germline loops: CDR1 MNHNS, CDR2 SASEGT. V trimming: 6 bases; J trimming: 5 bases; junction bases outside the gene matches: 8. The CDR3: CASSPGLAARETQYF. For the CDR3, the DNA is TGTGCCAGCAGCCCGGGACTAGCGGCCCGGGAGACCCAGTACTTC.

J is TRBJ2-7 and V is TRBV9; 9 positions agree with TRBD2. V lost 2 bases and J lost 2; bases outside the gene matches: 8. The CDR3 loop spans 16 amino acids. CDR1 and CDR2 from the germline V gene are SGDLS and YYNGEE. CDR3 residues: CASSVAPSGIPYEQYF. The DNA for the CDR3 is TGTGCCAGCAGCGTGGCGCCTAGCGGGATCCCCTACGAGCAGTACTTC.

Only one count was recorded for this clone. CDR3 DNA sequence: TGTGCCAGCAGTTACCCTAGCGGGAGGGCGGGCACAGATACGCAGTATTTT. Translation gives CASSYPSGRAGTDTQYF. The chain uses TRBV28 and TRBJ2-3; 12 bases map to TRBD2. The CDR3 has 17 amino acids. The ends lost 4 bases at V and 1 base at J; junction bases unmatched: 6. Germline assignment: CDR1 MDHEN and CDR2 SYDVKM.

This chain joins TRBV5-1 and TRBJ2-7, with D unresolved. CDR1 and CDR2 from the germline V gene are SGHRS and YFSETQ. The CDR3 has 14 amino acids. V was clipped by 0 bases and J by 7 bases, with 14 bases between them. The CDR3 DNA follows: TGCGCCAGCAGCTTGGACGTCTGGGTTGGGGAGCAGTACTTC. Residues: CASSLDVWVGEQYF.

This clone was observed a handful of times. The chain combines TRBV11-2 with TRBJ1-5; D gene uncertain. CDR1 SGHAT and CDR2 FQNNGV come from the germline V gene. The CDR3 spans 12 residues. Trimming stripped 3 bases from V and 2 bases from J, with 2 bases between. The CDR3 sequence is CASSLGNQPQHF. DNA for the CDR3: TGTGCCAGCAGCTTGGGCAATCAGCCCCAGCATTTT.

The chain carries TRBV10-1 and TRBJ1-4; 9 bases are a match to TRBD1. The trim removed 5 bases at V and 5 bases at J, leaving 3 bases unmatched. CDR1 is WNHNN, CDR2 SYGVQD, per germline (reference sequence). The CDR3 is 14 residues long. CDR3: CASSQGTGNEKLFF. The CDR3 region has the DNA TGCGCCAGCAGTCAAGGGACAGGGAATGAAAAACTGTTTTTT.

CDR3 in amino acids: CASSLETGNGYTF. CDR3 in DNA: TGTGCCAGCAGCTTAGAGACAGGGAATGGCTACACCTTC. The V call is TRBV7-2, the J call TRBJ1-2, with 7 bases identical to TRBD1. Germline V CDR1 and CDR2: SGHTA, FQGNSA. The CDR3 is 13 residues long. V lost 1 base to trimming and J lost 6 bases; unmatched junction nucleotides: 2.

V and J are TRBV9 and TRBJ2-3; no clear D gene. Germline CDR1 is SGDLS and CDR2 is YYNGEE. V was shortened by 0 bases and J by 0 bases, with 5 bases between the two germline ends. This CDR3 has 14 amino acids. The CDR3 DNA reads TGTGCCAGCAGCGTAGTGGTCAGCACAGATACGCAGTATTTT. It translates to CASSVVVSTDTQYF. Drawing the rest from reference TRBV9 and TRBJ2-3, the complete variable domain is DSGVTQTPKHLITATGQRVTLRCSPRSGDLSVYWYQQSLDQGLQFLIQYYNGEERAKGNILERFSAQQFPDLHSELNLSSLELGDSALYFCASSVVVSTDTQYFGPGTRLTVL.

The chain couples TRBV5-5 to TRBJ2-1; 7 bases match TRBD2. Germline V gene sequence: CDR1 SGHKS, CDR2 YYEKEE (reference sequence). V lost 0 bases to trimming and J lost 9 bases; unmatched junction nucleotides: 12. The CDR3 sequence is 16 residues long. The CDR3 bases are TGTGCCAGCAGCTTGGTAGGCGGGAGAAGCGGTAGTGAGCAGTTCTTC. This gives the protein CASSLVGGRSGSEQFF.

In nucleotides, the CDR3 is TGTGCCAGCACGGACAGGGGGCTTATCGAGCAGTACTTC. Translated: CASTDRGLIEQYF. The genes are TRBV28 and TRBJ2-7; 11 bases match TRBD1. Germline CDR1 and CDR2: MDHEN and SYDVKM. V gave up 7 bases and J gave up 6 bases; unmatched junction bases: 5. The CDR3 is 13 residues long.

V is TRBV5-4 and J is TRBJ1-1; D unclear. Germline V gene data show CDR1 as SGHNT and CDR2 as YYREEE (reference sequence). Trimming pared 0 bases from V and 0 bases from J, leaving 6 bases between. This CDR3 contains 14 residues. Written as DNA, the CDR3 is TGTGCCAGCAGCTTGGAACACTTGAACACTGAAGCTTTCTTT. Translated: CASSLEHLNTEAFF.

The rearrangement links TRBV9 to TRBJ2-3; 7 bases align to TRBD1. CDR3 length: 16 residues. Unmatched junction bases numbered 11, after V lost 4 bases and J lost 3 bases. Germline V CDR1 and CDR2: SGDLS, YYNGEE. The DNA for the CDR3 is TGTGCCAGCAGCCAACCCGGGGACAGAAGAACAGATACGCAGTATTTT. Its translation: CASSQPGDRRTDTQYF.

The chain uses TRBV6-6 and TRBJ1-5, with 7 positions matching TRBD1. The junction had 3 bases not matched to a gene; V was cut back by 6 bases and J by 4 bases. CDR1 and CDR2 from the germline V gene are MNHNY and SVGAGI (reference sequence). The CDR3 is 13 residues long. The CDR3 bases are TGTGCCAGCAGGGTACAGGGGAATCAGCCCCAGCATTTT. This sequence encodes CASRVQGNQPQHF.

V is TRBV6-6 and J is TRBJ2-2; 13 nucleotides match TRBD2. This CDR3 is 15 amino acids long. Germline CDR1 reads MNHNY; CDR2 reads SVGAGI (reference sequence). J gave up 7 bases and V 7 bases, and 6 bases lay outside the gene matches. The DNA for the CDR3 is TGTGCCAGCAAAGGACTAGCGGGAGTTAACGGGGAGCTGTTTTTT. It specifies CASKGLAGVNGELFF.

In this sample, this clone turned up a few times. The chain recombines TRBV2 with TRBJ1-5, with a tentative D call TRBD1 (5 bases). V lost 4 bases to trimming and J lost 1 base, with 5 bases between them. CDR1 and CDR2 from the germline V gene are SNHLY and FYNNEI. The CDR3 runs to 13 residues. The CDR3 nucleotides are TGTGCCAGCAGTGCAGGGAGCAATCAGCCCCAGCATTTT. Protein product: CASSAGSNQPQHF.

Details on this clone: Distinct nucleotide sequences in the sample also encode this CDR3. This chain joins TRBV10-1 and TRBJ1-2, with a weak D call TRBD1 (6 bases). Per germline, CDR1 WNHNN and CDR2 SYGVQD (reference sequence). Trimming took 6 bases from V and 2 from J, leaving 10 bases between them. CDR3 length: 13 amino acids. In nucleotides, the CDR3 is TGCGCCAGCAGCCCTGACAGGAACTATGGCTACACCTTC. This gives the protein CASSPDRNYGYTF.

This clone appeared a single time. J is TRBJ2-1 and V is TRBV5-8; 15 bases line up with TRBD2. J was trimmed by 12 bases and V by 1 base; bases with no gene match: 5. CDR3 length: 15 residues. CDR1 and CDR2 from the germline V gene are SGHTS and YDEGEE. In DNA, the CDR3 is TGTGCCAGCAGCTTGTTGGGACTAGCGGGAGGAATGCAGTTCTTC. Its translation: CASSLLGLAGGMQFF.

The chain carries TRBV28 and TRBJ1-2; TRBD1 matches at 9 bases. V lost 11 bases to trimming and J lost 6 bases; unmatched junction nucleotides: 7. The CDR3 loop spans 12 amino acids. Germline V CDR1 and CDR2: MDHEN, SYDVKM. The CDR3 sequence is CACTWDRDGYTF. CDR3 coding DNA: TGTGCCTGCACTTGGGACAGGGATGGCTACACCTTC.

The chain uses TRBV6-1 and TRBJ1-2, with D possibly TRBD1 on 6 matching bases. The germline CDR1 and CDR2 sequences are MNHNS and SASEGT. The CDR3 is 14 amino acids. Trimming left V 4 bases short and J 7 bases short, with 16 bases between. The CDR3 sequence: CASSVSQGMSGYTF. DNA for the CDR3: TGTGCCAGCAGTGTGAGTCAGGGGATGTCTGGCTACACCTTC.